These T cell receptor beta chains were read from a single sample in a study of cytomegalovirus exposure and HLA in healthy donors. Clones were sequenced by immunoSEQ multiplex PCR, and TCRdb holds only the in-frame ones, with some missing. The data contain 97,000 or so clones, about 81% of them singletons. Source material: PBMCs. Receptors were obtained from a middle-aged man in good health and CMV-seronegative. Each CDR3 is given with its conserved first and last residue.

TRBV7-8	CASSRSRVARQRGVDGSYEQYF
TRBV4-1	CASSQHQGGNTEAFF
TRBV5-5	CASSDKFRDRVIPYEQYF
TRBV10-3	CAISRDRKGSGDTQYF
TRBV6-6	CASSYSPSTGELFF
TRBV18	CASARRDSGYEQYF
TRBV19	CASSITGGQAFF
TRBV5-6	CASSGGTGVVYEQYF
TRBV19	CASSIFRGGAELFF
TRBV28	CASSLLQGTYEQYF
TRBV5-1	CASSTDRGTYNEQFF
TRBV19	CASSIGLAGGNSYNEQFF
TRBV27	CASSLRRGRETQYF
TRBV5-1	CASSLAGQGRINSPLHF